This T cell receptor beta chain was sequenced during a study of shared clonotypes between healthy human individuals (dated by TCRdb to 2018 to 2021). Regarding the research as a whole: The cohort included three men and two women between 18 and 49 years of age. For each donor, CD4 naive and CD4 memory were each given three plates, CD8 naive was given two plates, and CD8 memory was given one plate. The study deeply sequenced blood TCR repertoires of five healthy adults to estimate repertoire size and the extent of clonotype sharing between individuals. Libraries were prepared and TCR repertoires were sequenced by different laboratories using diverse techniques, in order to increase sequencing depth and limit assay-specific biases. Per donor, leukapheresis produced somewhere between about 0.94 and 10 billion PBMCs. Here is what the overall study found, with its caveats: Rarefaction of sorted-subset datasets indicated incomplete sequencing despite the large sequencing depth. About 4.5% of naive CD4, 3.5% of naive CD8, approximately 2.2% of memory CD4, and roughly 0.4% of memory CD8 clonotypes were shared across a few donors. Because the study included only a small number of donors, the genetic and exposure-history diversity represented was limited. Sampling was restricted to blood, and TCR repertoires in tissues likely differ from the TCR repertoires found in blood. Larger estimated clonotype richness was generally found for naive subsets than for memory subsets. Compared with non-shared clonotypes, the clonotypes found in all four sorted-subset donors had higher generation probabilities. Based on pairwise subsampling, the degree of clonotype sharing among donors was expected to be affected by sequencing depth.

Remarks on this clone: Its antigen remains unidentified. No much larger clonotype is one base removed from it; base qualities were not supplied.

TCR CDR3 regions were amplified from genomic DNA by multiplex PCR using the deep immunoSEQ assay. For each cell subset, the extracted genomic DNA was distributed evenly across all wells of several immunoSEQ 96-well plates, and each plate served as one replicate. For sorted subsets, roughly 200 ng of genomic DNA, equivalent to around 30,000 T cell genomes, went into each replicate PCR. Purified libraries were measured with a Qubit 3.0 fluorometer, size-checked on a Bioanalyzer 2100, and measured again with the KAPA Library Quantification kit. Every immunoSEQ 96-well plate was sequenced on a separate single-read 150-cycle Illumina NextSeq 550 flow cell. For the original study's pipeline: Because the immunoSEQ output included only junctional sequences and no quality scores, the filtering could not be the same as the filtering used for full-length reads. Sequences were annotated with PyIR, a Python wrapper for IgBLAST v1.9, and V/J genes and CDR3 were assigned using IMGT germline references. Reads were filtered out if the reads had weak V/J assignments (E-value above 1e-6), no CDR3, stop codons, out-of-frame junctions, or ambiguous translated residues. V3J clonotypes were defined as sequences sharing the same inferred V gene, J gene, and CDR3 amino acid sequence. Percentage overlap between repertoires was computed as shared unique clonotypes divided by the size of the smaller repertoire. Three approaches were used to assess repertoire richness: RTK rarefaction, the Chao1 estimator, and Recon v2.1 estimates of unobserved clonotypes. For all TCRbeta clonotypes obtained by the gDNA method from a handful of donors, generation probabilities were computed with OLGA. TCRdb obtained this table from immuneACCESS and retained in-frame rearrangements with V and J assigned. These tables miss some clones; where compared with another copy, unresolved V genes account for less than half of the shortfall, and the remainder is unexplained. That table supplies the V and J calls and clone size; D and trimming were determined from the DNA. The table for this sample lists roughly 760,000 clones; 74% of them were counted only once. The top ten constitute 1.5% to 2% of the sample.

The donors were healthy, HIV-negative adults who had no recently reported acute infections or vaccinations. Only Caucasian adults living in Nashville, Tennessee, USA were represented among the donors. CD4+ T cells were enriched through magnetic negative selection, after which naive cells were positively selected on CD45RA and the remaining negative fraction served as the memory subset. After blood collection by leukapheresis, PBMCs were isolated using Ficoll-Histopaque density gradient centrifugation and then cryopreserved in the vapor phase of liquid nitrogen. Analytical flow cytometry was used to check the purity and quantity of every magnetically sorted T cell population. From each sorted fraction, genomic DNA was isolated and quantified by UV absorbance on a Nanodrop 2000c. From cysteine to phenylalanine, the CDR3 is 13 amino acids long. Solely the CDR3 DNA is kept, with 39 bases framed from the first base. Per the germline V gene (reference sequence), GTSNPN is the CDR1 and SVGIG is the CDR2. V is reduced by 1 base and J by 4 bases, leaving a spacing of 8 bases between them.

This clonotype originated in a woman in her 30s in good health. Specimen: memory CD4+ T cells sorted from blood. The cell subset or site label, read with the paper, signifies: CD45RA-negative fraction. In this chain, TRBV30 is recombined with TRBJ1-3; no D gene can be assigned with confidence. Here the CDR3 is given as CAWSGTSGNTIYF. The DNA sequence is as follows: TGTGCCTGGAGTGGGACGTCCGGAAACACCATATATTTT.